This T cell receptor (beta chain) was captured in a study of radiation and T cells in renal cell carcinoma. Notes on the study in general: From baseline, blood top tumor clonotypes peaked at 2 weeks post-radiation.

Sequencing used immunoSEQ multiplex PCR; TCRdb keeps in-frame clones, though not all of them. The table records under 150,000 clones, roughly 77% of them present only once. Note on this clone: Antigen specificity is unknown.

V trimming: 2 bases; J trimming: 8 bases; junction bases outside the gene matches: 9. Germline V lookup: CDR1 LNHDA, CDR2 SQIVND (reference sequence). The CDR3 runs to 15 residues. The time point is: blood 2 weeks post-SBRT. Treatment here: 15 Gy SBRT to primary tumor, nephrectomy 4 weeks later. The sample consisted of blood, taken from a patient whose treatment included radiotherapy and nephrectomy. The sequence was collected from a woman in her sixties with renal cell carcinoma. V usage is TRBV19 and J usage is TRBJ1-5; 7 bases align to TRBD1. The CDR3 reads CASSIRTGSGKPQHF. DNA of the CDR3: TGTGCCAGTAGTATAAGGACAGGCTCCGGGAAGCCCCAGCATTTT.